The 14 T cell receptor beta chains below come from one sample, sequenced in a study of blood T cell repertoires in COVID-19. Some clones are missing from TCRdb's copy, which holds only in-frame ones; the method was immunoSEQ multiplex PCR. The sample has more than 95,000 clones; roughly four fifths are singletons. The sample was peripheral blood. These receptors were collected from a man in his 60s with acute or convalescent COVID-19.

The rearrangement joins TRBV19 to TRBJ1-5, with 7 nucleotides matching TRBD1. V was clipped by 0 bases and J by 3 bases; unmatched bases: 8. Germline CDR1 reads LNHDA; CDR2 reads SQIVND (reference sequence). The CDR3 totals 17 residues. CDR3: CASSIDPGQLPNQPQHF. The CDR3 bases are TGTGCCAGTAGTATAGATCCGGGACAGCTACCCAATCAGCCCCAGCATTTT.

This sequence joins TRBV6-5 and TRBJ2-1, with a weak D call TRBD1 (8 bases). This CDR3 region has 15 residues. With 6 bases removed from V and 1 base from J, the gap between germline ends came to 13 bases. The germline gives CDR1 MNHEY, CDR2 SVGAGI. The DNA for the CDR3 is TGTGCCAGCAGCAAACAGGGGGGGTCCTACAATGAGCAGTTCTTC. Its translation: CASSKQGGSYNEQFF.

Points on this clone: The sample has other DNA sequences that encode this CDR3 too. The chain is built from TRBV18 and TRBJ1-5; TRBD1 agrees at 9 bases. V lost 3 bases to trimming and J lost 4 bases; unmatched junction nucleotides: 1. The CDR3 totals 14 residues. CDR1 and CDR2 from the germline V gene are KGHSH and LQKENI. CDR3 sequence: CASSPGQGNQPQHF. The CDR3 DNA reads TGTGCCAGCTCACCCGGACAGGGGAATCAGCCCCAGCATTTT.

This chain connects TRBV3-1 (or the pseudogene TRBV3-2) to TRBJ2-1; TRBD2 matches at 11 bases. CDR1 is LGHDT, CDR2 YNNKEL, per germline (reference sequence). With 3 bases clipped from V and 8 bases from J, the junction kept 9 bases outside the gene matches. The CDR3 spans 16 residues. The chain's CDR3 is CASSHRASGGSDEQFF. The CDR3, as DNA: TGTGCCAGCAGCCACCGGGCTAGCGGGGGGTCGGATGAGCAGTTCTTC.

The rearrangement joins TRBV3-1 (or the pseudogene TRBV3-2) to TRBJ2-7, with TRBD2 identical over 8 bases. CDR3 length: 17 residues. The trim removed 1 base at V and 0 bases at J, leaving 8 bases unmatched. The germline V gene has CDR1 LGHDT and CDR2 YNNKEL (reference sequence). CDR3 sequence: CASSQGRSGTFSYEQYF. In DNA, the CDR3 is TGTGCCAGCAGCCAAGGCCGTAGCGGGACTTTCTCCTACGAGCAGTACTTC.

In this sample, this clone turned up once. Its ends do not fully match the called genes, so a read error is possible. The genes are TRBV3-1 (or the pseudogene TRBV3-2) and TRBJ2-5; 9 bases are shared with TRBD1. Germline values: CDR1 LGHDT, CDR2 YNNKEL (reference sequence). This CDR3 has 15 amino acids. The CDR3 sequence: CASSQVTGGAGTQYF. CDR3 nucleotide sequence: TGTGCCAGCAGTCAAGTAACAGGGGGCGCAGGGACCCAGTACTTC.

The chain links TRBV2 to TRBJ2-6, with TRBD1 matching 8 bases. V lost 6 bases, J lost 2 bases, and 6 bases stayed unmatched. The CDR3 runs 16 residues. Germline assignment: CDR1 SNHLY and CDR2 FYNNEI. DNA for the CDR3: TGTGCCAGCAGCCACAGGGGGAGCCCTGGGGCCAACGTCCTGACTTTC. It yields the protein CASSHRGSPGANVLTF. The full variable domain, in which reference TRBV2 and TRBJ2-6 provide the parts outside the CDR3, is EPEVTQTPSHQVTQMGQEVILRCVPISNHLYFYWYRQILGQKVEFLVSFYNNEISEKSEIFDDQFSVERPDGSNFTLKIRSTKLEDSAMYFCASSHRGSPGANVLTFGAGSRLTVL.

The chain couples TRBV28 to TRBJ2-1; D perhaps matches TRBD2 (5 bases). V lost 8 bases, J lost 4 bases, and 18 bases lay in between. The CDR3 length is 15 residues. CDR1 is MDHEN and CDR2 is SYDVKM in the germline V gene. The CDR3 sequence is CASHRTRFGYNEQFF. Written as DNA, the CDR3 is TGTGCCAGCCATCGAACTAGGTTCGGTTACAATGAGCAGTTCTTC.

This clone was seen a few times. The V call is TRBV6-4, the J call TRBJ1-1; D might be TRBD1 (6 bases). This CDR3 has 15 amino acids. Trimming pared 0 bases from V and 7 bases from J, leaving 15 bases between. In germline, CDR1 is MRHNA, CDR2 SNTAGT. The CDR3 DNA follows: TGTGCCAGCAGTGACTCGGCGACAGGTCCTGATGAAGCTTTCTTT. Translated, it gives CASSDSATGPDEAFF.

The chain joins TRBV5-1 to TRBJ2-7; possibly TRBD1 for D (5 bases). Trimming took off 3 bases at V and 3 bases at J, with 13 bases between the two ends. Germline-derived CDR1 and CDR2 are SGHRS and YFSETQ. The CDR3 runs 14 residues. The CDR3 is CASSYQTEVYEQYF. The DNA for the CDR3 is TGCGCCAGCAGCTACCAGACAGAGGTCTACGAGCAGTACTTC.

The rearrangement links TRBV7-8 to TRBJ1-5, with a weak D call TRBD1 (5 bases). Deletions cut 6 bases from V and 5 bases from J, with 14 bases between. The CDR3 runs to 14 residues. The germline V gene encodes CDR1 SGHVS and CDR2 FQNEAQ. CDR3 nucleotides: TGTGCCAGCAGTGCGGGGGTGACTTATCAGCCCCAGCATTTT. This gives the protein CASSAGVTYQPQHF.

V gene TRBV6-1 combines with J gene TRBJ2-3, with 10 bases fitting TRBD2. Per germline, CDR1 MNHNS and CDR2 SASEGT. With 0 bases clipped from V and 1 base from J, the junction kept 10 bases outside the gene matches. The CDR3 length is 19 residues. CDR3 region: CASSEALLAGDGGTDTQYF. The CDR3 DNA sequence: TGTGCCAGCAGTGAAGCGCTCCTAGCGGGAGACGGGGGCACAGATACGCAGTATTTT.

This CDR3 reads CASRLTTGSGNTIYF. The CDR3 nucleotides are TGTGCCAGCAGACTTACGACAGGGTCTGGAAACACCATATATTTT. The gene calls are TRBV6-5 and TRBJ1-3; 7 bases align to TRBD1. Germline CDR1 reads MNHEY; CDR2 reads SVGAGI. This CDR3 has 15 amino acids. V shed 6 bases, J shed 1 base, and the junction held 6 bases outside the gene matches.

The rearrangement joins TRBV7-2 to TRBJ1-1; D may be TRBD1 (5 bases). Trimming shortened V by 0 bases and J by 3 bases, and 5 bases separated the two germline ends. Germline V lookup: CDR1 SGHTA, CDR2 FQGNSA. The CDR3 is made up of 13 amino acids. CDR3 amino acids: CASSLAGDTEAFF. The CDR3 bases are TGTGCCAGCAGCTTAGCAGGGGACACTGAAGCTTTCTTT.